This record concerns one T cell receptor (beta chain) sequence. Its antigen is unknown. Looked up from germline, CDR1 is SGHTA and CDR2 is FQGTGA. This CDR3 spans 14 amino acids. The ends were cut back, 0 bases at V and 6 bases at J, with 12 bases in the middle. The record originates from a study of cytotoxic CD8 clonotypes in ibrutinib-treated CLL. The table came from immunoSEQ multiplex PCR; TCRdb's copy has only in-frame clones and leaves some out. The repertoire holds over 110,000 clones, with around 93% as singletons. Study results and caveats: Investigators sampled sustained-remission and progressing patients at differing times. Clonality correlated strongly with circulating CD8+ T cells and exceeded age-matched healthy donors at baseline. Baseline levels were approached again at progression, after clonality had risen at ibrutinib response.

Source: PBMCs, taken after 12 months of ibrutinib treatment. The TCR sequence derives from a human donor with chronic lymphocytic leukemia. The rearrangement joins TRBV7-3 to TRBJ2-7, with D maybe TRBD1 (5 bases). The CDR3 spells CASSLTRTDIEQYF. The DNA of the CDR3 is TGTGCCAGCAGCTTAACTCGAACGGACATCGAGCAGTACTTC.